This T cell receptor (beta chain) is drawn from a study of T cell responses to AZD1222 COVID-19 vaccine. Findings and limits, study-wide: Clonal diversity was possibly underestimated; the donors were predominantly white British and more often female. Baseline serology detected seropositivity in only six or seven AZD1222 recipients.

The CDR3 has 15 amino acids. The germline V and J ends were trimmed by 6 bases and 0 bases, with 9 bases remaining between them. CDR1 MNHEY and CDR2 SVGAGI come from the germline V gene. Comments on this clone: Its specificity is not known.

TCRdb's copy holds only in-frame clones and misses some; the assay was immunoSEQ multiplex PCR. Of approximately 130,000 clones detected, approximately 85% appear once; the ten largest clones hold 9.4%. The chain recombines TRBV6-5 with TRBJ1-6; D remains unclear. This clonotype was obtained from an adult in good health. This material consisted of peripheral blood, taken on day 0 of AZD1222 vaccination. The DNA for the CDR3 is TGTGCCAGCAGGATTGAGGTCTCCTATAATTCACCCCTCCACTTT. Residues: CASRIEVSYNSPLHF.